These 28 T cell receptor beta chains were all obtained from the same sample, sequenced in a study of T cell repertoires in cytomegalovirus infection. TCRdb redid the calling of the reads with MiXCR, one entry per CDR3 protein. The table has some 390,000 distinct CDR3 sequences, 15% to 20% seen once. Sequencing was carried out using PBMCs. Receptors were obtained from a human donor in good health (CMV status not recorded). Some clones in this sample may be carry-over from other donors' samples.

The table lists this clonotype with a few counts. The chain uses TRBV10-2 and TRBJ1-2; D is unclear. Germline CDR1 WSHSY, CDR2 SAAADI. The CDR3 spans 13 residues. Trimming left V 0 bases short and J 6 bases short, with 8 bases between. DNA for the CDR3: TGCGCCAGCAGTGAGTCGAGAGGGAATGGCTACACCTTC. Protein product: CASSESRGNGYTF.

The CDR3 region is CSAPPPGDPDTQYF. The CDR3 nucleotides read TGCAGTGCTCCCCCCCCGGGGGATCCAGATACGCAGTATTTT. The chain couples TRBV20-1 to TRBJ2-3, with TRBD2 as a possible D gene (6 bases). The germline CDR1 and CDR2 sequences are DFQATT and SNEGSKA (reference sequence). Trimming pared 5 bases from V and 4 bases from J, leaving 16 bases between. The CDR3 length is 14 residues.

This chain links TRBV7-2 with TRBJ2-7, with D possibly being TRBD1 or TRBD2 (7 bases each). The V gene's germline CDR1 is SGHTA and CDR2 FQGNSA. The CDR3 extends over 18 amino acids. V was shortened by 0 bases and J by 3 bases, with 21 bases between the two germline ends. CDR3 protein: CASSLAGGSQGEFYEQYF. CDR3 in DNA: TGTGCCAGCAGCTTAGCGGGGGGGAGTCAGGGGGAGTTCTACGAGCAGTACTTC.

This clonotype was detected only a few times. The CDR3 loop is CASSMDSSGGGYEQYF. The CDR3 DNA follows: TGTGCCAGTAGTATGGATTCCTCGGGTGGAGGGTACGAGCAGTACTTC. V usage is TRBV19 and J usage is TRBJ2-7; a possible D gene is TRBD2 (6 bases). The ends were cut back, 3 bases at V and 4 bases at J, with 19 bases in the middle. CDR1 is LNHDA, CDR2 SQIVND, per germline (reference sequence). The CDR3 consists of 16 residues.

J is TRBJ2-7 and V is TRBV9; TRBD2 matches 11 bases. The junction had 6 bases not matched to a gene; V was cut back by 3 bases and J by 4 bases. Germline V gives CDR1 SGDLS, CDR2 YYNGEE. The CDR3 is 15 amino acids. The CDR3 nucleotides are TGTGCCAGCAGCGCTCTAGCGGGAGGAAATTACGAGCAGTACTTC. Translating gives CASSALAGGNYEQYF.

This clonotype has ten or more counts. J is TRBJ2-7 and V is TRBV7-6; a possible D gene is TRBD2 (5 bases). CDR1 is SGHVS and CDR2 is FNYEAQ in the germline V gene. Trimming shortened V by 1 base and J by 0 bases, and 7 bases separated the two germline ends. The CDR3 runs to 14 residues. This CDR3 reads CASSLGEGSYEQYF. DNA of the CDR3: TGTGCCAGCAGCTTAGGCGAGGGCTCCTACGAGCAGTACTTC.

This clonotype was seen many times. CDR3 nucleotide sequence: TGTGCCAGCAGTTATCACAGGGGTAGAGCTAACTATGGCTACACCTTC. It specifies CASSYHRGRANYGYTF. This rearrangement joins TRBV12-3 or TRBV12-4 to TRBJ1-2; 7 bases match TRBD1. There are 16 residues in the CDR3. Unmatched junction bases numbered 8, after V lost 4 bases and J lost 0 bases.

This clonotype occurred many times. The genes are TRBV7-2 and TRBJ2-6, with 11 bases aligning to TRBD1. V was clipped by 5 bases and J by 0 bases; unmatched bases: 9. Germline assignment: CDR1 SGHTA and CDR2 FQGNSA. The CDR3 runs 19 residues. The CDR3 spells CASSPPLGTGGSGANVLTF. Here the CDR3 DNA reads TGTGCCAGCAGCCCTCCGCTGGGGACAGGGGGCTCTGGGGCCAACGTCCTGACTTTC.

In its sample, this clonotype was seen a few times. This rearrangement joins TRBV10-2 to TRBJ2-7, with TRBD2 matching 8 bases. Germline CDR1 and CDR2: WSHSY and SAAADI. V trimming: 6 bases; J trimming: 5 bases; junction bases outside the gene matches: 9. The CDR3 is 14 residues long. The CDR3 sequence is CASRISGTRDEQYF. CDR3 DNA sequence: TGCGCCAGCAGGATTAGCGGGACTCGCGACGAGCAGTACTTC.

The chain joins TRBV7-2 to TRBJ2-1; D not certain. CDR1 is SGHTA and CDR2 is FQGNSA in the germline V gene. The ends were cut back, 5 bases at V and 6 bases at J, with 11 bases in the middle. The CDR3 is made up of 13 amino acids. CDR3 amino acids: CASSQSASNEQFF. The DNA for the CDR3 is TGTGCCAGCAGCCAATCAGCTAGCAATGAGCAGTTCTTC.

The rearrangement links TRBV6-5 to TRBJ2-1; maybe TRBD2 (5 bases). The CDR3 is 15 amino acids. CDR1 and CDR2 (germline): MNHEY, SVGAGI. V dropped 6 bases and J dropped 6 bases, with 18 bases sitting between them. CDR3 amino acids: CASSISGLLSNEQFF. The DNA of the CDR3 is TGTGCCAGCAGCATAAGCGGTCTTCTGTCCAATGAGCAGTTCTTC.

J is TRBJ1-1 and V is TRBV20-1, with a tentative D call TRBD1 (5 bases). The CDR3 covers 13 residues. CDR1 DFQATT and CDR2 SNEGSKA come from the germline V gene (reference sequence). The CDR3 DNA reads as TGCAGGGCTTTGGGGCGGGGCAACACTGAAGCTTTCTTT. This sequence encodes CRALGRGNTEAFF.

This sequence joins TRBV5-6 and TRBJ1-1; the match to TRBD1 covers 8 bases. The junction had 11 bases not matched to a gene; V was cut back by 4 bases and J by 0 bases. The CDR3 extends over 17 amino acids. CDR1 is SGHDT and CDR2 is YYEEEE in the germline V gene. The CDR3 DNA sequence: TGTGCCAGCAGCCCAAGGGCTGAGACAGGGGTGAACACTGAAGCTTTCTTT. It is translated as CASSPRAETGVNTEAFF.

The chain recombines TRBV6-5 with TRBJ1-2, with TRBD1 matching over 8 bases. Trimming at V came to 2 bases and at J to 4 bases, leaving 6 bases not matched to a gene. This CDR3 is built from 15 residues. Germline V lookup: CDR1 MNHEY, CDR2 SVGAGI. The chain's CDR3 is CASSYGQGAIYGYTF. The DNA for the CDR3 is TGTGCCAGCAGTTACGGGCAGGGGGCAATCTATGGCTACACCTTC.

The sample holds a few counts of this clonotype. The chain joins TRBV7-9 to TRBJ2-3; D is ambiguous. V lost 3 bases and J lost 4, with 5 bases in between. The CDR3 has 12 residues. Germline V CDR1 and CDR2: SEHNR, FQNEAQ (reference sequence). Here the CDR3 reads CASSFPPDTQYF. The CDR3 DNA reads TGTGCCAGCAGCTTCCCGCCAGATACGCAGTATTTT.

This clonotype was seen a handful of times. The chain is built from TRBV7-9 and TRBJ1-5; tentative D call: TRBD1 (5 bases). V lost 0 bases and J lost 3, with 6 bases in between. This CDR3 is built from 14 residues. Germline loops: CDR1 SEHNR, CDR2 FQNEAQ (reference sequence). CDR3 nucleotides: TGTGCCAGCAGCTTAGCAGGGGTCAATCAGCCCCAGCATTTT. Amino acids: CASSLAGVNQPQHF.

The J gene is TRBJ2-3, the V gene TRBV7-9, with TRBD2 matching 8 bases. The CDR3 contains 15 residues. The germline V gene has CDR1 SEHNR and CDR2 FQNEAQ (reference sequence). The ends lost 5 bases at V and 1 base at J; junction bases unmatched: 5. The CDR3 region has the DNA TGTGCCAGCAGCGCTCCGCGGGGGGGCACAGATACGCAGTATTTT. Translating gives CASSAPRGGTDTQYF.

The genes are TRBV7-9 and TRBJ1-2; D call uncertain. Per the germline V gene, CDR1 is SEHNR and CDR2 is FQNEAQ (reference sequence). Trimming cost V 2 bases and J 8 bases, with 30 bases left between them. The CDR3 covers 19 residues. CDR3 sequence: CASSLRRASQSPLSHGYTF. The CDR3 DNA follows: TGTGCCAGCAGCTTAAGAAGGGCCAGTCAGTCCCCCCTTAGCCACGGCTACACCTTC.

This clonotype showed up many times. This chain connects TRBV7-2 to TRBJ1-1, with D unresolved. The CDR3 has 14 residues. Trimming shortened V by 7 bases and J by 0 bases, and 12 bases separated the two germline ends. Germline CDR1 reads SGHTA; CDR2 reads FQGNSA. The CDR3 nucleotides read TGTGCCAGCAATTTAGGCGGAATGAACACTGAAGCTTTCTTT. Translation: CASNLGGMNTEAFF.

This clonotype was seen ten or more times. The V call is TRBV7-2, the J call TRBJ1-1; D possibly corresponds to TRBD1 (5 bases). Per the germline V gene, CDR1 is SGHTA and CDR2 is FQGNSA. CDR3 length: 12 amino acids. Trimming took 1 base from V and 5 from J, leaving 5 bases between them. CDR3 loop: CASSLDRTEAFF. CDR3 nucleotides: TGTGCCAGCAGCTTAGACAGGACTGAAGCTTTCTTT.

The CDR3 nucleotides are TGTGCCAGCTCGGACCGGGACGGACAAGAGACCCAGTACTTC. This encodes CASSDRDGQETQYF. This chain links TRBV18 with TRBJ2-5; D assignment may be TRBD1 or TRBD2 (5 bases each). Trimming removed 6 bases from V and 2 bases from J, with 13 bases in between. CDR1 is KGHSH and CDR2 is LQKENI in the germline V gene. The CDR3 is made up of 14 amino acids.

The chain employs TRBV15 and TRBJ1-2; D gene uncertain. There are 15 residues in the CDR3. Trimming stripped 3 bases from V and 3 bases from J, with 14 bases between. CDR1 is LNHNV and CDR2 is YYDKDF in the germline V gene (reference sequence). The CDR3 sequence: CATSRDSGRYYGYTF. As DNA, the CDR3 is TGTGCCACCAGCAGGGATAGCGGCCGGTACTATGGCTACACCTTC.

This chain links TRBV20-1 with TRBJ2-1, with 8 nucleotides matching TRBD1. The J segment lost 1 base and the V segment lost 5 bases, leaving 4 bases of the junction unmatched. Germline-derived CDR1 and CDR2 are DFQATT and SNEGSKA (reference sequence). The CDR3 length is 14 residues. CDR3 amino acids: CSASQGASYNEQFF. For the CDR3, the DNA is TGCAGTGCTTCCCAGGGGGCATCCTACAATGAGCAGTTCTTC.

About this clonotype itself: This may come from a read error, since a much larger clone is one base off. The rearrangement links TRBV7-2 to TRBJ2-3, with 7 nucleotides matching TRBD2. The CDR3 consists of 13 residues. Germline V lookup: CDR1 SGHTA, CDR2 FQGNSA. CDR3 protein: CANSSRTRNTQYF. CDR3 in DNA: TGTGCCAACAGCTCCCGGACTAGGAATACGCAGTATTTT.

This chain links TRBV2 with TRBJ2-3; the match to TRBD2 covers 11 bases. Germline V CDR1 and CDR2: SNHLY, FYNNEI. CDR3 size: 17 residues. J gave up 0 bases and V 6 bases, and 8 bases lay outside the gene matches. DNA of the CDR3: TGTGCCAGCAGCCTTAGCGGGGGGGCTGCTAGCACAGATACGCAGTATTTT. This translates into CASSLSGGAASTDTQYF.

The chain has TRBV19 and TRBJ2-5, with D unclear. The CDR3 spans 14 residues. V lost 2 bases and J lost 3, with 10 bases in between. CDR1 and CDR2 (germline): LNHDA, SQIVND (reference sequence). The CDR3 sequence is CASSIFGKEETQYF. The CDR3 region has the DNA TGTGCCAGTAGTATATTTGGGAAGGAAGAGACCCAGTACTTC.

This clonotype was seen repeatedly, ten times or more. The CDR3: CASSKEGMAWSTDTQYF. CDR3 sequence (DNA): TGTGCCAGCAGCAAGGAAGGGATGGCTTGGAGCACAGATACGCAGTATTTT. The chain joins TRBV7-2 to TRBJ2-3, with D unclear. Germline V gene data show CDR1 as SGHTA and CDR2 as FQGNSA. The CDR3 runs to 17 residues. Trimming stripped 5 bases from V and 0 bases from J, with 18 bases between.

The rearrangement links TRBV5-4 to TRBJ2-1, with 15 bases matching TRBD2. Per the germline V gene, CDR1 is SGHNT and CDR2 is YYREEE (reference sequence). The junction had 9 bases not matched to a gene; V was cut back by 4 bases and J by 1 base. The CDR3 loop spans 19 amino acids. The DNA for the CDR3 is TGTGCCAGCAGCCCAGCCCTTGGGACTAGCGGGGGGTCCTACAATGAGCAGTTCTTC. It codes for CASSPALGTSGGSYNEQFF.